Shown below are 5 T cell receptor beta chains from a single sample sequenced in a study of cytomegalovirus exposure and HLA in healthy donors. Clones were sequenced by immunoSEQ multiplex PCR, and TCRdb holds only the in-frame ones, with some missing. The sample has about 140,000 clones; less than 90% are singletons. Sequencing was done on a sample of PBMCs. Receptors originate from a man younger than 30 in good health and CMV-seronegative.

The CDR3 DNA reads as TGTGCCTGCACACGGGGGCTAGCGGGGCACACAGATACGCAGTATTTT. Protein sequence: CACTRGLAGHTDTQYF. The genes are TRBV30 and TRBJ2-3; 9 bases are shared with TRBD2. The CDR3 runs 16 residues. Germline lookup yields CDR1 GTSNPN and CDR2 SVGIG (reference sequence). The V and J ends lost 6 bases and 2 bases, in that order; junction bases with no gene match: 12.

The genes are TRBV9 and TRBJ2-6; perhaps TRBD2 as D (5 bases). The germline V gene encodes CDR1 SGDLS and CDR2 YYNGEE. Trimming removed 0 bases at V and 4 bases at J, with 8 bases between. The CDR3 sequence is 15 residues long. The CDR3, as DNA: TGTGCCAGCAGCGTAGGGCCGGGGGGGGCCAACGTCCTGACTTTC. Amino acid sequence: CASSVGPGGANVLTF. Filled out from reference TRBV9 and TRBJ2-6, the complete variable domain reads DSGVTQTPKHLITATGQRVTLRCSPRSGDLSVYWYQQSLDQGLQFLIQYYNGEERAKGNILERFSAQQFPDLHSELNLSSLELGDSALYFCASSVGPGGANVLTFGAGSRLTVL.

The chain combines TRBV5-1 with TRBJ2-3, with D perhaps matching TRBD1 (6 bases). There are 15 residues in the CDR3. Trimming removed 1 base at V and 1 base at J, with 10 bases between. Germline lookup yields CDR1 SGHRS and CDR2 YFSETQ. The DNA of the CDR3 is TGCGCCAGCAGCTTGTATCAGGGGCGCACAGATACGCAGTATTTT. Its protein is CASSLYQGRTDTQYF.

This clone has a handful of counts. The chain employs TRBV6-6 and TRBJ2-2, with 8 bases identical to TRBD1. Germline CDR1 is MNHNY and CDR2 is SVGAGI (reference sequence). The trim removed 2 bases at V and 1 base at J, leaving 3 bases unmatched. The CDR3 spans 16 residues. CDR3 sequence (DNA): TGTGCCAGCAGTTACACTGGGACAGGGAACACCGGGGAGCTGTTTTTT. This codes for CASSYTGTGNTGELFF.

The rearrangement links TRBV25-1 to TRBJ2-5; D call uncertain. V was pared by 5 bases and J by 2 bases, with 12 bases between. Germline V gives CDR1 MGHDK, CDR2 SYGVNS. This CDR3 is 14 amino acids long. CDR3 in amino acids: CASSHGLLQETQYF. The CDR3 nucleotides read TGTGCCAGCAGTCATGGGCTTTTACAAGAGACCCAGTACTTC.